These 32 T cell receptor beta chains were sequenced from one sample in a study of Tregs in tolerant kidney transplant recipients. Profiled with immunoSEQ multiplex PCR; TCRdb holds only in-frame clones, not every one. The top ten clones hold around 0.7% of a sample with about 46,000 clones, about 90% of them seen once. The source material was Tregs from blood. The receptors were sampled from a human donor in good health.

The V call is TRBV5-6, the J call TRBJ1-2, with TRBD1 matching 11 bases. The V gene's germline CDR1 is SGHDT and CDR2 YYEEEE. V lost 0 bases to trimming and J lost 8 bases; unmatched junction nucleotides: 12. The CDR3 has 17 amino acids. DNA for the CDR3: TGTGCCAGCAGCTTGGGACGATACTCCGGGACAGGGGGAGGCTACACCTTC. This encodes CASSLGRYSGTGGGYTF.

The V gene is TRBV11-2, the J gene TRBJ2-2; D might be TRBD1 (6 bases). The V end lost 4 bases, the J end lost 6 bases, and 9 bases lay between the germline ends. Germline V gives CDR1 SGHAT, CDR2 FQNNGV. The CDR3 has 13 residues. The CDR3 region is CASSSQGSGELFF. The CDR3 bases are TGTGCCAGCAGCTCTCAGGGGTCCGGGGAGCTGTTTTTT.

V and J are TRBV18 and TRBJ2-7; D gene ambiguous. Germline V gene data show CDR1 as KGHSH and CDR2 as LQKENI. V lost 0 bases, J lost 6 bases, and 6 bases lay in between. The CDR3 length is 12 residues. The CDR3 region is CASSPPSSEQYF. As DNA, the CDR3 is TGTGCCAGCTCACCACCAAGTTCCGAGCAGTACTTC. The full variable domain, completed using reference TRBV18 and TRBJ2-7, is NAGVMQNPRHLVRRRGQEARLRCSPMKGHSHVYWYRQLPEEGLKFMVYLQKENIIDESGMPKERFSAEFPKEGPSILRIQQVVRGDSAAYFCASSPPSSEQYFGPGTRLTVT.

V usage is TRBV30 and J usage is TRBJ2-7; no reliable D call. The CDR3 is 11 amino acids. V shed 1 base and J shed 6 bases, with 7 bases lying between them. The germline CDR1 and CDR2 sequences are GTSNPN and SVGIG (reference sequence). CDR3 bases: TGTGCCTGGAGTGCGCTAGGCGAGCAGTACTTC. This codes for CAWSALGEQYF.

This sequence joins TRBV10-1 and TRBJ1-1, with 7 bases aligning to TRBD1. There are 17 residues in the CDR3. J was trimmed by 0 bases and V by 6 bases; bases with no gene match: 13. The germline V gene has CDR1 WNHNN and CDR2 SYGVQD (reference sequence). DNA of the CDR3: TGCGCCAGCAGCCCCGGGCAGGGGGGGCCCATGAACACTGAAGCTTTCTTT. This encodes CASSPGQGGPMNTEAFF.

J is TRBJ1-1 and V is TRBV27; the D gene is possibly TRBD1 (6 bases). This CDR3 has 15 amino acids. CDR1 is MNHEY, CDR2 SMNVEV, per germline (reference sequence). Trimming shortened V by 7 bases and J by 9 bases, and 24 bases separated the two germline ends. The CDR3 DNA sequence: TGTGCCAGCAAGCCGGCCGTCTGGGGGGGGCAGAAAGCTTTCTTT. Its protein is CASKPAVWGGQKAFF.

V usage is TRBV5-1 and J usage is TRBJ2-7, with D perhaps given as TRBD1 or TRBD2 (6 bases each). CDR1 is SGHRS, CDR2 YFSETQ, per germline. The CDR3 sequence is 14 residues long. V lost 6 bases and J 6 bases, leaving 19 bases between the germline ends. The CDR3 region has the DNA TGCGCCAGCACCGGCAGTCCGGGGGCCAGCGAGCAGTACTTC. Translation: CASTGSPGASEQYF.

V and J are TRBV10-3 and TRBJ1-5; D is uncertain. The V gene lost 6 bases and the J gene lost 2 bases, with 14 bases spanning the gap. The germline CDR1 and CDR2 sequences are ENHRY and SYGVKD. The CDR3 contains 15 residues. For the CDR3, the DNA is TGTGCCATCAGGGCCGGTGACGAGGGCAATCAGCCCCAGCATTTT. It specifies CAIRAGDEGNQPQHF.

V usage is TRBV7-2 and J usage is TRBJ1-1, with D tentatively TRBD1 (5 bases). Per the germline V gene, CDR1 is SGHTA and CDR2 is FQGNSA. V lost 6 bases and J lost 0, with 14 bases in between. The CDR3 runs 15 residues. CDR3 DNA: TGTGCCAGCAGAAACAGGCGCCGGGTGAACACTGAAGCTTTCTTT. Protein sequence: CASRNRRRVNTEAFF.

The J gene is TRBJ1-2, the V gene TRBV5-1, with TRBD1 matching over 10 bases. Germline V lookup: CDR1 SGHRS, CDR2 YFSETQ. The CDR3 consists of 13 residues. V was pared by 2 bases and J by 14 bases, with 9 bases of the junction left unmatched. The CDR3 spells CASSFRTGGVWTF. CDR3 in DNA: TGCGCCAGCAGCTTTCGGACAGGGGGTGTTTGGACCTTC.

CDR3 loop: CASRGQFLTDTQYF. CDR3 in DNA: TGTGCCAGCAGGGGACAGTTTTTAACAGATACGCAGTATTTT. The chain combines TRBV25-1 with TRBJ2-3, with 7 bases that match TRBD1. The CDR3 length is 14 residues. The V and J ends lost 6 bases and 3 bases, in that order; junction bases with no gene match: 6. Germline V gene sequence: CDR1 MGHDK, CDR2 SYGVNS.

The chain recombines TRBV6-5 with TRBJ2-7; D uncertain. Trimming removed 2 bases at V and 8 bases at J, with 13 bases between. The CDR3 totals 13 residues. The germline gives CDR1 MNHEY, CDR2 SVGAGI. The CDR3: CASSYTFLGKQYF. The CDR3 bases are TGTGCCAGCAGTTACACCTTTCTGGGTAAGCAGTACTTC.

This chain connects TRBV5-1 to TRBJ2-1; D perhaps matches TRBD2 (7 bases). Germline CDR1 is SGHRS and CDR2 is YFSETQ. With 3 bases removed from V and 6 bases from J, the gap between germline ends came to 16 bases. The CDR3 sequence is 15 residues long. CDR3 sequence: CASSSGGPRINEQFF. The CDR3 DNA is TGCGCCAGCAGCTCCGGGGGGCCACGGATCAATGAGCAGTTCTTC.

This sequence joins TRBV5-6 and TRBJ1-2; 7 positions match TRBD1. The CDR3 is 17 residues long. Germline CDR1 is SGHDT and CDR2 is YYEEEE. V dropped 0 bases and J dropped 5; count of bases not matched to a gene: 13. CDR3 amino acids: CASSLGYETGTFYGYTF. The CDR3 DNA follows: TGTGCCAGCAGCTTGGGATACGAGACAGGGACGTTTTATGGCTACACCTTC.

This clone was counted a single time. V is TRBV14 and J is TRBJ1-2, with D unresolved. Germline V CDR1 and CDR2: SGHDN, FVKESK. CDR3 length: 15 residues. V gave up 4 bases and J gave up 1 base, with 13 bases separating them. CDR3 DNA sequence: TGTGCCAGCAGCCCCCTGGGGAGGAGTAACTATGGCTACACCTTC. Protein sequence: CASSPLGRSNYGYTF.

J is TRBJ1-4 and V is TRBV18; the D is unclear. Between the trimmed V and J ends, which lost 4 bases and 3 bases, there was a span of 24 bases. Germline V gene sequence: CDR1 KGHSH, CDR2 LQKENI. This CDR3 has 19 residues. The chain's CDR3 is CASSRQGSYLNPSNEKLFF. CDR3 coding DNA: TGTGCCAGCTCACGACAAGGGAGCTACCTCAACCCCTCTAATGAAAAACTGTTTTTT. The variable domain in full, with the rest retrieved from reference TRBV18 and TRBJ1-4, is NAGVMQNPRHLVRRRGQEARLRCSPMKGHSHVYWYRQLPEEGLKFMVYLQKENIIDESGMPKERFSAEFPKEGPSILRIQQVVRGDSAAYFCASSRQGSYLNPSNEKLFFGSGTQLSVL.

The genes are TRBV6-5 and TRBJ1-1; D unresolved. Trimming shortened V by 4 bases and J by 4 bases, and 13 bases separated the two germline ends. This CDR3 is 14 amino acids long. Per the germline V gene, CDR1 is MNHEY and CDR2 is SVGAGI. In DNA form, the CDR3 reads TGTGCCAGCAGTTCCGTCGCAGAGGGCACTGAAGCTTTCTTT. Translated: CASSSVAEGTEAFF.

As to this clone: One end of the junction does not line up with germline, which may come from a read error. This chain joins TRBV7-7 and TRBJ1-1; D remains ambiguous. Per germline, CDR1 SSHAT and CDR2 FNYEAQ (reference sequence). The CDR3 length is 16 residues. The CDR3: CASSCGTVEMRTEAFF. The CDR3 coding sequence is TGTGCTAGCAGCTGCGGTACGGTGGAAATGAGGACTGAAGCTTTCTTT.

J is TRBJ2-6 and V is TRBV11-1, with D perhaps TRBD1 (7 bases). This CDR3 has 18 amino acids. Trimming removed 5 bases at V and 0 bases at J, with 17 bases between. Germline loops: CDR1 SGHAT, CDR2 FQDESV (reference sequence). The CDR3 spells CASSTVGQGGSGANVLTF. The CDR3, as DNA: TGTGCCAGCAGCACCGTGGGGCAGGGGGGCTCTGGGGCCAACGTCCTGACTTTC. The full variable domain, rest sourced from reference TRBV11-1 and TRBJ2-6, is EAEVAQSPRYKITEKSQAVAFWCDPISGHATLYWYRQILGQGPELLVQFQDESVVDDSQLPKDRFSAERLKGVDSTLKIQPAELGDSAMYLCASSTVGQGGSGANVLTFGAGSRLTVL.

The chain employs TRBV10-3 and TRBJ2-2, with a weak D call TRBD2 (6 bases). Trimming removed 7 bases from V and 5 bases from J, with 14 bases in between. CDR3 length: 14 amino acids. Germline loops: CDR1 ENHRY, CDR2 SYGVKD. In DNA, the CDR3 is TGTGCCATCAAGGGACTCGGGGGAACCGGGGAGCTGTTTTTT. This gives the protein CAIKGLGGTGELFF.

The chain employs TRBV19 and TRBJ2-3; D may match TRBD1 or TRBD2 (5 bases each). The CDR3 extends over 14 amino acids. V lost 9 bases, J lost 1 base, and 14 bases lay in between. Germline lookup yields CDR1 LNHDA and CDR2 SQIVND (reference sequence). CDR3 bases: TGTGCCAGATGGATTGGGGGAGGCACAGATACGCAGTATTTT. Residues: CARWIGGGTDTQYF.

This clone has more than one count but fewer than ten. This CDR3 reads CASSLVGEQFF. The CDR3 DNA reads TGTGCCAGCAGCTTAGTCGGTGAGCAGTTCTTC. This chain uses TRBV7-9 with TRBJ2-1; D gene ambiguous. The CDR3 covers 11 residues. V lost 1 base and J lost 9, with 4 bases in between. In germline, CDR1 is SEHNR, CDR2 FQNEAQ (reference sequence).

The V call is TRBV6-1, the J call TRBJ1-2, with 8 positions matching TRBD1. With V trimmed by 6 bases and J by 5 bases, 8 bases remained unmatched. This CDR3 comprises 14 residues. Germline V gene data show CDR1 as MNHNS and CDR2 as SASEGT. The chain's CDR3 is CASSPRGLGYGYTF. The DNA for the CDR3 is TGTGCCAGCAGCCCCAGGGGGCTAGGGTATGGCTACACCTTC.

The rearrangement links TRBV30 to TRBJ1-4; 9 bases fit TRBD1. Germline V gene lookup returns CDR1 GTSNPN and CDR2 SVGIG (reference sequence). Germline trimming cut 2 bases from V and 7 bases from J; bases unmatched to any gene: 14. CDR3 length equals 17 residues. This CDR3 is CAWSSRDRVFLSEKLFF. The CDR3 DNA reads TGTGCCTGGAGTTCCCGGGACAGGGTCTTCTTGAGTGAAAAACTGTTTTTT.

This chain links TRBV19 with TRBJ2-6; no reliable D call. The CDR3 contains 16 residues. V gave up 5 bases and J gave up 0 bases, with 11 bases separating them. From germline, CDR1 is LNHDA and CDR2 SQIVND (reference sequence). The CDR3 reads CASSEVQLSGANVLTF. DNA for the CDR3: TGTGCCAGTAGTGAGGTACAGCTCTCTGGGGCCAACGTCCTGACTTTC.

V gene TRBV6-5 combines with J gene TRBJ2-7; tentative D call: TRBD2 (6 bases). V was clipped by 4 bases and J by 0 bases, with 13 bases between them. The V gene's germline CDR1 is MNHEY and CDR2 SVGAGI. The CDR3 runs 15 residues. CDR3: CASSWQRVGSYEQYF. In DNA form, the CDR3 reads TGTGCCAGCAGTTGGCAGCGGGTTGGCTCCTACGAGCAGTACTTC.

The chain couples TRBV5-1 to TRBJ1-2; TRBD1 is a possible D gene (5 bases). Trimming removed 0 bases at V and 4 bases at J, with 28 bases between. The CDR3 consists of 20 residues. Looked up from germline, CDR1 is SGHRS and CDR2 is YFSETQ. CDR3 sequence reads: CASSLAPGPRGPSQSYGYTF. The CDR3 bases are TGCGCCAGCAGCTTGGCGCCGGGCCCACGGGGCCCAAGCCAATCCTATGGCTACACCTTC.

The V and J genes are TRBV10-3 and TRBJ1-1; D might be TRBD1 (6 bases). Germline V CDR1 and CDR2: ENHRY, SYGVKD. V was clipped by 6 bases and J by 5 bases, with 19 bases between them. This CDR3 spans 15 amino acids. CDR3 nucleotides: TGTGCCATCAGGCAAGGGGGGAGGGGCGAGACTGAAGCTTTCTTT. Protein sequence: CAIRQGGRGETEAFF.

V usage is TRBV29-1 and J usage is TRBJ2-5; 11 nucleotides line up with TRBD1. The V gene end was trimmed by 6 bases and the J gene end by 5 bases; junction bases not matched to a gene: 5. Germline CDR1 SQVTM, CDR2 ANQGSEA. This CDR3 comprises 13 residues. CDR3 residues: CSVAGTGGETQYF. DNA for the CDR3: TGCAGCGTCGCCGGGACAGGGGGGGAGACCCAGTACTTC.

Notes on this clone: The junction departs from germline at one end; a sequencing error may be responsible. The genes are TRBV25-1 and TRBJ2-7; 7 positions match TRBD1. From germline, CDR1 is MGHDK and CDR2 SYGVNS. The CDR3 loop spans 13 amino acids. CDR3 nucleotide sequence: TGTGCCAGCAGTGCCAATTCCCGGGACAGCTGTCCCTTC. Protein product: CASSANSRDSCPF.

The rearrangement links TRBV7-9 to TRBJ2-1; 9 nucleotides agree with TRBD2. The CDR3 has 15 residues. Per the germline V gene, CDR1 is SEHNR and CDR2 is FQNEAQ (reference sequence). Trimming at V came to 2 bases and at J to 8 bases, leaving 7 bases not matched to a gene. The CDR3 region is CASSLRGLASDEQFF. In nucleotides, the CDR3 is TGTGCCAGCAGCTTACGGGGACTAGCAAGCGATGAGCAGTTCTTC.

The chain's CDR3 is CASSPGTGSYNEQFF. CDR3 nucleotides: TGCGCCAGCAGCCCCGGGACAGGTTCCTACAATGAGCAGTTCTTC. The rearrangement joins TRBV5-1 to TRBJ2-1; 8 bases line up with TRBD1. J was trimmed by 1 base and V by 4 bases; bases with no gene match: 4. Germline CDR1 and CDR2: SGHRS and YFSETQ. The CDR3 length is 15 residues.